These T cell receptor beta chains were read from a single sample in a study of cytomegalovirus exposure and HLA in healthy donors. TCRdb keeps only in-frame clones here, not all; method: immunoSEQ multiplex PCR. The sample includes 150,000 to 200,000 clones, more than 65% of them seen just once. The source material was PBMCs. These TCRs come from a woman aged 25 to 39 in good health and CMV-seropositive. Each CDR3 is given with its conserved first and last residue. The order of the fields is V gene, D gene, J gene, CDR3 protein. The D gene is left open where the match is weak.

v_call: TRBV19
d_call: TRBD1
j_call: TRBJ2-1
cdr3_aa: CASRSTPGQGENFYNEQFF

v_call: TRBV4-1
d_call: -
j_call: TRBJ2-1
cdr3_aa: CASSRDLNEQFF

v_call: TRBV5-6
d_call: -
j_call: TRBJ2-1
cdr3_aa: CASSLRYMREHEQFF

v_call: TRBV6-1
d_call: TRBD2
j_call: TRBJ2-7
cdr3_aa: CASTEAGAPYEQYF

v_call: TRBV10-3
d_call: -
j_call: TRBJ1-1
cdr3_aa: CAISERVHTEAFF

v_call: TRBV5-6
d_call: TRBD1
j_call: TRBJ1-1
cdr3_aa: CASSLDRAAEAFF

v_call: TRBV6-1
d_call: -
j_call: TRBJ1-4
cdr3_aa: CASTWGPTNEKLFF

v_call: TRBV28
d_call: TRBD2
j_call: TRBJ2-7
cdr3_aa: CASSTRTSGSYEQYF

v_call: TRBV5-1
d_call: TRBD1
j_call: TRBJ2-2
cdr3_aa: CASSFRTGTTGELFF

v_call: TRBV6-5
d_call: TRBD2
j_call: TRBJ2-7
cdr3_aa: CASTRSGGSSYEQYF

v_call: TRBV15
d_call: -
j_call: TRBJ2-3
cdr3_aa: CATSPFAGSTDTQYF

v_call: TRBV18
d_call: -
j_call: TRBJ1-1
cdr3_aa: CASSPGSNTEAFF

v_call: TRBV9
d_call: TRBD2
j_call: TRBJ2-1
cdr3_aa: CASSVSLAGERNEQFF

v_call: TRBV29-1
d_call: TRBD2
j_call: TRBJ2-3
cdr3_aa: CSVRRLAGDPDTQYF

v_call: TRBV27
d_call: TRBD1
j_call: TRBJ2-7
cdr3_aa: CASSERQGKQYF

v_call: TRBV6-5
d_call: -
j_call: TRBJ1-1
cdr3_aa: CASSPDGVNTEAFF

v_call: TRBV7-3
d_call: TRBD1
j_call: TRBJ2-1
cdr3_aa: CASSLTMGQEQQFF

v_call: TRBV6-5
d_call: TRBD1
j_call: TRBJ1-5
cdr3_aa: CASNPTGPNQPQHF

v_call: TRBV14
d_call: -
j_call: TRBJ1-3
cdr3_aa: CASSSGLRNSGNTIYF

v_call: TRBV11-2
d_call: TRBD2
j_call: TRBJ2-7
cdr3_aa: CASSLGLLPYEQYF

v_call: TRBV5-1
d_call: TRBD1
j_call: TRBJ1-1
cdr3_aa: CASRSQGATEAFF

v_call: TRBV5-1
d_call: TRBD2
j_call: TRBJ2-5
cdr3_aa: CASSLELAGETQYF

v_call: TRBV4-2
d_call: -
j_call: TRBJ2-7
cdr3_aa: CASSQDSGSADPYEQYF

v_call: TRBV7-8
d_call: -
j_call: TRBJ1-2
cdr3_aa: CASSTSTGLANYGYTF

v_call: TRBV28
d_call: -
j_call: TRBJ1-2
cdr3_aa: CASSWVAGGYTF

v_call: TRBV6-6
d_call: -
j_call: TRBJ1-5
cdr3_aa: CASSYSSQGFNQPQHF

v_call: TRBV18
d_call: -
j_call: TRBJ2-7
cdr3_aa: CASSPSSYEQYF

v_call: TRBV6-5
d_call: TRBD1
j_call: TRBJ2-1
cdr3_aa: CASSAGTGPRTQFF